This TCR beta chain derives from a study of blood T cell repertoires in COVID-19. Study summary: The United States, Italy and Spain were the sources of the acute and convalescent COVID-19 samples. In each case, the material was cDNA or gDNA derived from T cells, B-cell-depleted T cells, or PBMCs.

How the authors handled the data: Estimation of nucleated cell counts was performed using reference gene primer amplification. Sequencing was performed with immunoSEQ multiplex PCR; in TCRdb, only in-frame clones are kept and a portion is missing. For V, J and clone size, that table is used; D and trimming come from the DNA. The data contain 200,000 to 250,000 clones, roughly four fifths of them singletons. CDR1 and CDR2 from the germline V gene are SGHNT and YYREEE (reference sequence). This CDR3 is 16 amino acids long. With V trimmed by 1 base and J by 4 bases, 7 bases remained unmatched. The V call is TRBV5-4, the J call TRBJ2-3; 9 nucleotides line up with TRBD2. The receptor was isolated from a woman in her sixties or seventies with COVID-19, enrolled during active disease. Specimen: peripheral blood. In DNA, the CDR3 is TGTGCCAGCAGCTTGATGCGAGCGGGAGGTTCAGATACGCAGTATTTT. Residues: CASSLMRAGGSDTQYF.